This T cell receptor beta chain appears in the sequencing data of a study of blood T cell repertoires in COVID-19 (dated by TCRdb to about 2020). Turning to the overall study: The collaborator samples originated in the United States, Italy and Spain and spanned the acute and convalescent phases of COVID-19. The prospective study material was composed of cDNA or gDNA derived from T cells, B-cell-depleted T cells, or PBMCs. Deeply sampled blood TCRbeta repertoires from subjects exposed to, actively infected with, or recovered from COVID-19 were included in the dataset. A freely available public database, intended as a resource for researchers studying the immune response to SARS-CoV-2, is where the repertoires were released. Samples came from the ongoing ImmuneRACE study (first 160 participants) plus 1,254 subjects from 6 global collaborators. The sample metadata nearly always contained a de-identified subject ID, COVID-19 status, age in years and sex. Where HLA class I and class II types were available, the types were taken from metadata supplied by the sample provider, not from assay-based typing. Broader findings and caveats from the paper: The amount of clinical and demographic metadata varied by source and participant and was provided uncurated.

Each collaborating institution followed its own protocols to collect whole blood in K2EDTA tubes. For TCRbeta analysis, collaborators shipped samples as frozen whole blood, isolated PBMCs, or DNA extracted from either of those sample types. Concerning this clone itself: Its antigen remains unidentified. Base qualities are not at hand, and no much larger clone is one base apart.

TCRbeta CDR3 regions were amplified from genomic DNA by means of the immunoSEQ Assay, a bias-controlled multiplex PCR. The authors' pipeline ran thus. Within the assay, amplification of reference gene primers was used to estimate how many nucleated cells each sample contained. To quantify the absolute abundance of each unique TCRbeta CDR3 rearrangement, sequence reads were collapsed and filtered. Productive Simpson clonality was computed per sample as the square root of Simpson's diversity index over productive rearrangements. Imported from immuneACCESS, the table was reduced by TCRdb to in-frame sequences with V and J called. These copies leave out some clones; in studies compared against another copy, an unresolved V gene accounts for under half, and the cause of the remainder is not known. For V, J and clone size, that table is used; D and trimming come from the DNA. The sample yields around 100,000 clones; 88% were counted once. The ten biggest clones cover roughly 6% of the sample.

The CDR3 spans 15 residues, from the cysteine through the phenylalanine. This entry keeps only the CDR3 DNA: 45 bases, framed from base 1. The trim is 3 bases for V and 0 bases for J, with a gap of 9 bases between the germline ends. Looking up the germline V gene yields CDR1 KGHSH and CDR2 LQKENI. Sequenced sample: peripheral blood. This chain is built from TRBV18 and TRBJ1-5; the D segment could be TRBD1, given 5 matching bases. This receptor was taken from an older woman with acute or convalescent COVID-19. The CDR3 has the sequence CASSPGQGSNQPQHF. The DNA sequence is given as TGTGCCAGCTCACCGGGGCAGGGTAGCAATCAGCCCCAGCATTTT.